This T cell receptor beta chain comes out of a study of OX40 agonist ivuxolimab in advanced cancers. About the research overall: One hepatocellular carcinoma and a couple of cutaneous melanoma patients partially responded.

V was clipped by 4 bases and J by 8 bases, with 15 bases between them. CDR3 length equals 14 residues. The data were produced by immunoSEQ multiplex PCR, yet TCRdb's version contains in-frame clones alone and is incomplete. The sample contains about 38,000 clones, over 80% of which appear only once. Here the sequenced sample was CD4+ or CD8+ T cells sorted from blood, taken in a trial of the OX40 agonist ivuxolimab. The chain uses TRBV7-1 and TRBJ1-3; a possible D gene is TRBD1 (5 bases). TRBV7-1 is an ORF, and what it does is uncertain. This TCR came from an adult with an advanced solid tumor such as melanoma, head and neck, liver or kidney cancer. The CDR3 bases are TGTGCCAGCAGCTTCGACATCCCCAGGGACACCATATATTTT. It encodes CASSFDIPRDTIYF.